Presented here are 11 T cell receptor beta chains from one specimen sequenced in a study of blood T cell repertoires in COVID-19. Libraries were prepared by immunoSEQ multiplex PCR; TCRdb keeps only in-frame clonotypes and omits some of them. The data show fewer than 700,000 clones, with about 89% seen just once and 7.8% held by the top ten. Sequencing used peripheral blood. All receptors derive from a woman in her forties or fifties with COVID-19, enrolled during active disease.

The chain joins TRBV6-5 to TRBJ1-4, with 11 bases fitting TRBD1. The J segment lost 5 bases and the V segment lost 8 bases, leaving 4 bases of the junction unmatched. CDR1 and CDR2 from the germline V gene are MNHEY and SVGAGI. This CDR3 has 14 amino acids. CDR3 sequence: CASGTGGPNEKLFF. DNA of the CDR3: TGTGCCAGCGGGACAGGGGGGCCCAATGAAAAACTGTTTTTT.

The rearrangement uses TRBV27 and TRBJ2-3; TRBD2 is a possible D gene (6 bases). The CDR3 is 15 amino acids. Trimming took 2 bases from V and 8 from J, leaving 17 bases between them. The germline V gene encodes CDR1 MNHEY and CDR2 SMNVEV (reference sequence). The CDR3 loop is CASSLLGGAGSTQYF. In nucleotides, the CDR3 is TGTGCCAGCAGTTTACTCGGCGGGGCCGGGAGTACGCAGTATTTT.

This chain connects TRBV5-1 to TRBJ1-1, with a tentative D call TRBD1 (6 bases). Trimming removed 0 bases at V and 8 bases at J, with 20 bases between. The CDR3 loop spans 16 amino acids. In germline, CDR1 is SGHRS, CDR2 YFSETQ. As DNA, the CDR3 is TGCGCCAGCAGCTTGGGGGCCCCCCAGGGGCGAGAGGAAGCTTTCTTT. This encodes CASSLGAPQGREEAFF.

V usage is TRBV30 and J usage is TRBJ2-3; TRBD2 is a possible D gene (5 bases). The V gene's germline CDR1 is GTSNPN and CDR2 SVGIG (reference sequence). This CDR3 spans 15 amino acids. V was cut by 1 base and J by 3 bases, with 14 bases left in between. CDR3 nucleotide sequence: TGTGCCTGGAGTGAGTGGAGGAAAACAACAGATACGCAGTATTTT. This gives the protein CAWSEWRKTTDTQYF.

The CDR3 loop reads CASSPSDRGGEQFF. CDR3 sequence (DNA): TGCGCCAGCAGCCCTTCGGACCGGGGGGGTGAGCAGTTCTTC. The chain combines TRBV4-1 with TRBJ2-1, with 8 nucleotides matching TRBD2. CDR1 and CDR2 (germline): MGHRA, YSYEKL. This CDR3 comprises 14 residues. With 4 bases clipped from V and 9 bases from J, the junction kept 8 bases outside the gene matches.

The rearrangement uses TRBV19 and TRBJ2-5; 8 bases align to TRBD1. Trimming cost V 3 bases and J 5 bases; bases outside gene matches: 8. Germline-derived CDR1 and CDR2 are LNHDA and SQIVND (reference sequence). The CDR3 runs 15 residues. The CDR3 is CASSIGTGGTETQYF. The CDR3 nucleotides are TGTGCCAGTAGTATTGGAACAGGGGGTACGGAGACCCAGTACTTC.

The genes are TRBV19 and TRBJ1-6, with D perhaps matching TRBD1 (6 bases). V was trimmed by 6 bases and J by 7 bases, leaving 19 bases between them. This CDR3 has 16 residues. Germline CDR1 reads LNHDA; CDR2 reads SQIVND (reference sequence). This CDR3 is CASSPDRTGGNSPLHF. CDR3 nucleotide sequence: TGTGCCAGTAGCCCCGACAGGACGGGGGGGAATTCACCCCTCCACTTT.

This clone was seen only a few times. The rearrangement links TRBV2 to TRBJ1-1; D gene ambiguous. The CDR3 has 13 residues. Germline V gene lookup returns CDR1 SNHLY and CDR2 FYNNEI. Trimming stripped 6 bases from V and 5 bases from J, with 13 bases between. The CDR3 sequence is CASSPRRETEAFF. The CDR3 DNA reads TGTGCCAGCAGCCCTCGAAGAGAAACTGAAGCTTTCTTT.

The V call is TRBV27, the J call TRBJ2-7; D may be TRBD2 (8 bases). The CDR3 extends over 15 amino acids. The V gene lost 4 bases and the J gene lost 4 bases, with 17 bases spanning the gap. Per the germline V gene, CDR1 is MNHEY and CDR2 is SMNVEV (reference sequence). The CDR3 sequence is CASSWDSGGMYEQYF. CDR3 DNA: TGTGCCAGCAGTTGGGACAGCGGGGGTATGTACGAGCAGTACTTC.

CDR3 residues: CASSYGDSAPLHF. DNA of the CDR3: TGTGCCAGCAGCTATGGGGACAGCGCACCCCTCCACTTT. The chain carries TRBV7-9 and TRBJ1-6; 7 bases align to TRBD1. Germline CDR1 and CDR2: SEHNR and FQNEAQ (reference sequence). J gave up 11 bases and V 4 bases, and 5 bases lay outside the gene matches. The CDR3 is 13 residues long. Full variable domain (remainder filled in from reference TRBV7-9 and TRBJ1-6): DTGVSQNPRHKITKRGQNVTFRCDPISEHNRLYWYRQTLGQGPEFLTYFQNEAQLEKSRLLSDRFSAERPKGSFSTLEIQRTEQGDSAMYLCASSYGDSAPLHFGNGTRLTVT.

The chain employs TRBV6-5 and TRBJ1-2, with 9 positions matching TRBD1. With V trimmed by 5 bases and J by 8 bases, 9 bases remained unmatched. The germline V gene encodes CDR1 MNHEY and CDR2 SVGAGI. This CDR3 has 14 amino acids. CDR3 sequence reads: CASSRTGEIGGYTF. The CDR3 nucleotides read TGTGCCAGCAGTCGGACAGGGGAGATAGGGGGCTACACCTTC.